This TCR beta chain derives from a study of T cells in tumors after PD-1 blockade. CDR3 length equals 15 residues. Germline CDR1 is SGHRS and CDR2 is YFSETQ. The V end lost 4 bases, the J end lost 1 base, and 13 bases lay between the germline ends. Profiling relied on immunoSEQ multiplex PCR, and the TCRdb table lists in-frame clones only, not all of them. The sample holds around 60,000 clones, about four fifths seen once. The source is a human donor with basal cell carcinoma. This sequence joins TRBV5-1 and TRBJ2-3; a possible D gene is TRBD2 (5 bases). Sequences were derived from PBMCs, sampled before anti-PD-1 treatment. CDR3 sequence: CASSPPGVGTDTQYF. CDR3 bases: TGCGCCAGCAGCCCGCCCGGGGTTGGCACAGATACGCAGTATTTT. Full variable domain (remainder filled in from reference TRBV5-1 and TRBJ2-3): KAGVTQTPRYLIKTRGQQVTLSCSPISGHRSVSWYQQTPGQGLQFLFEYFSETQRNKGNFPGRFSGRQFSNSRSEMNVSTLELGDSALYLCASSPPGVGTDTQYFGPGTRLTVL.